Listed below are T cell receptor beta chains from one sample, sequenced in a study of cytomegalovirus exposure and HLA in healthy donors. Only in-frame clones appear in the TCRdb table, and some are missing; sequencing was by immunoSEQ multiplex PCR. The sample lists about 130,000 clones; less than 80% were seen once. Sequencing used PBMCs. The receptors were sampled from a middle-aged man in good health and CMV-seropositive. The CDR3 runs from the conserved cysteine through the conserved F or W. D genes are given only for firm matches. Rows may omit the clone size; those that give it use once, few, many or a size class.

cdr3_nt: TGTGCCAGCAGCGCCAGTTTTAGCGGGAGTCAATTTGGCAATGAGCAGTTCTTC
cdr3_aa: CASSASFSGSQFGNEQFF
d_call: TRBD2
v_call: TRBV9
j_call: TRBJ2-1
clone_size: -

cdr3_nt: TGTGCCAGTAGTATAACAGGGGTCAAGGGTGAAGCTTTCTTT
cdr3_aa: CASSITGVKGEAFF
d_call: TRBD1
v_call: TRBV19
j_call: TRBJ1-1
clone_size: -

cdr3_nt: TGTGCCAGCAGCTTGGATCTAGCGGGAGGCACAGATACGCAGTATTTT
cdr3_aa: CASSLDLAGGTDTQYF
d_call: TRBD2
v_call: TRBV5-4
j_call: TRBJ2-3
clone_size: -

cdr3_nt: TGTGCCAGCAGTTTAGCGGGGACTTCTCTCGAGACCCAGTACTTC
cdr3_aa: CASSLAGTSLETQYF
d_call: -
v_call: TRBV28
j_call: TRBJ2-5
clone_size: -

cdr3_nt: TGTGCCAGCGGTGGTTCGGGACTGTTTTCCTACGAGCAGTACTTC
cdr3_aa: CASGGSGLFSYEQYF
d_call: -
v_call: TRBV2
j_call: TRBJ2-7
clone_size: -

cdr3_nt: TGCAGCGTCGGGACTAGCGGGAGTAGGGATACGCAGTATTTT
cdr3_aa: CSVGTSGSRDTQYF
d_call: TRBD2
v_call: TRBV29-1
j_call: TRBJ2-3
clone_size: -

cdr3_nt: TGCGCCAGCAGTGAAAACAGGGACACAGATACGCAGTATTTT
cdr3_aa: CASSENRDTDTQYF
d_call: -
v_call: TRBV10-1
j_call: TRBJ2-3
clone_size: -

cdr3_nt: TGTGCCAGTAGTATACTGGGCCGGGGGACTGAAGCTTTCTTT
cdr3_aa: CASSILGRGTEAFF
d_call: -
v_call: TRBV19
j_call: TRBJ1-1
clone_size: -

cdr3_nt: TGTGCCAGCAGCTTAGATCGGGGGGAAGTAGATGAGCAGTTCTTC
cdr3_aa: CASSLDRGEVDEQFF
d_call: TRBD2
v_call: TRBV11-2
j_call: TRBJ2-1
clone_size: -

cdr3_nt: TGTGCCAGCAAAGTTTTACAGGGGCTGTTTTTT
cdr3_aa: CASKVLQGLFF
d_call: TRBD1
v_call: TRBV2
j_call: TRBJ1-4
clone_size: -

cdr3_nt: TGCAGCGTTGAGAGCGGGCTAGAAGATACGCAGTATTTT
cdr3_aa: CSVESGLEDTQYF
d_call: -
v_call: TRBV29-1
j_call: TRBJ2-3
clone_size: -

cdr3_nt: TGTGCCAGCAGCTTAGGGGGCCCTAGCGGGAGTATGGGCGGGGAGCTGTTTTTT
cdr3_aa: CASSLGGPSGSMGGELFF
d_call: TRBD2
v_call: TRBV7-8
j_call: TRBJ2-2
clone_size: -

cdr3_nt: TGTGCCAGCAGTCCGACGGGTAACTCTGGAAACACCATATATTTT
cdr3_aa: CASSPTGNSGNTIYF
d_call: -
v_call: TRBV2
j_call: TRBJ1-3
clone_size: -

cdr3_nt: TGTGCCAGCACCCCGGGACAGGGGTCTGGCTACACCTTC
cdr3_aa: CASTPGQGSGYTF
d_call: TRBD1
v_call: TRBV28
j_call: TRBJ1-2
clone_size: -

cdr3_nt: TGTGCCAGCAGCTTACACGGAGCTAATGAAAAACTGTTTTTT
cdr3_aa: CASSLHGANEKLFF
d_call: -
v_call: TRBV7-9
j_call: TRBJ1-4
clone_size: few